The 27 T cell receptor beta chains below come from one sample, sequenced in a study of blood T cells in healthy people across ages. The second PCR ran roughly 6 to 11 cycles with a sample-barcoded 5' primer and J-beta primers. TCRdb re-called the 5' RACE reads through MiXCR, storing one row per CDR3 protein. Found here are about 640,000 distinct CDR3 sequences, 25% to 35% of them singletons; the top ten hold 15% to 19%. Sequences were obtained from blood. These receptors were taken from a woman aged 80 or older in good health.

This clonotype occurred a few times. A much larger clone differs from this one at a single base, so this may be a read error. V and J are TRBV5-1 and TRBJ2-6; weak D call: TRBD2 (7 bases). Germline lookup yields CDR1 SGHRS and CDR2 YFSETQ. CDR3 length equals 16 residues. The CDR3 DNA reads as TGCGCCAGCACCTCACAGGGACCGGCGGGGGCCAACGTCCGGACTTTC. Its protein product is CASTSQGPAGANVRTF.

The rearrangement uses TRBV6-5 and TRBJ1-2, with 10 bases lining up with TRBD1. Germline V gene lookup returns CDR1 MNHEY and CDR2 SVGAGI. This CDR3 comprises 14 residues. The trim removed 4 bases at V and 8 bases at J, leaving 7 bases unmatched. CDR3: CASSLRDRGLGYTF. The CDR3 nucleotides read TGTGCCAGCAGTTTACGGGACAGGGGCCTGGGCTACACCTTC.

This CDR3 reads CASSLARGQTNEQFF. In DNA, the CDR3 is TGTGCCAGCAGCTTAGCCCGGGGGCAGACGAATGAGCAGTTCTTC. The chain employs TRBV7-9 and TRBJ2-1, with D tentatively TRBD1 or TRBD2 (6 bases each). CDR1 SEHNR and CDR2 FQNEAQ come from the germline V gene (reference sequence). This CDR3 region has 15 residues. V lost 0 bases and J lost 7, with 13 bases in between.

In this sample, this clonotype turned up many times. Possible read error: a much larger clone is one base away. This rearrangement joins TRBV29-1 to TRBJ2-5, with D possibly matching TRBD1 (5 bases). V was pared by 5 bases and J by 3 bases, with 16 bases between. CDR3 length equals 14 residues. The germline gives CDR1 SQVTM, CDR2 ANQGSEA. This CDR3 is CSVQLLQGKETQYF. CDR3 nucleotide sequence: TGCAGCGTTCAACTACTCCAGGGAAAAGAGACCCAGTACTTC.

Notes on this clonotype: A single base separates this from a much larger clone, so it may be a read error. The chain uses TRBV2 and TRBJ2-5; tentative D call: TRBD2 (6 bases). The CDR3 consists of 14 residues. V gave up 8 bases and J gave up 11 bases, with 24 bases separating them. Per the germline V gene, CDR1 is SNHLY and CDR2 is FYNNEI. CDR3 nucleotides: TGTGCCAGCGGGTCTAATAGCGGATCCTACGGGCAGTACTTC. It translates to CASGSNSGSYGQYF.

This clonotype was seen a handful of times. The chain couples TRBV28 to TRBJ2-7; weak D call: TRBD1 (6 bases). The CDR3 runs 13 residues. In germline, CDR1 is MDHEN, CDR2 SYDVKM. V shed 8 bases and J shed 3 bases, with 14 bases lying between them. The CDR3 is CASGDILFYEQYF. The CDR3 DNA follows: TGTGCCAGCGGGGACATTCTTTTCTACGAGCAGTACTTC.

A word on this clonotype: This clone may be a read error of a much larger clone one base away. CDR3 residues: CASSQGGRGASYEQYF. The CDR3 bases are TGTGCCAGCAGCCAAGGGGGCAGGGGCGCTTCCTACGAGCAGTACTTC. The chain joins TRBV4-2 to TRBJ2-7, with D perhaps matching TRBD1 (6 bases). There are 16 residues in the CDR3. The ends were cut back, 1 base at V and 1 base at J, with 14 bases in the middle. Germline assignment: CDR1 LGHNA and CDR2 YNFKEQ.

This clonotype appeared many times. The V gene is TRBV5-1, the J gene TRBJ2-5; D possibly corresponds to TRBD2 (6 bases). V was clipped by 4 bases and J by 7 bases, with 14 bases between them. The CDR3 runs to 13 residues. CDR1 is SGHRS, CDR2 YFSETQ, per germline. CDR3 coding DNA: TGCGCCAGCAGCCCAAACCAGGGAGGGACCCAGTACTTC. Translation: CASSPNQGGTQYF.

There are many counts of this clonotype. This chain links TRBV5-1 with TRBJ2-5; 9 nucleotides agree with TRBD2. Germline V CDR1 and CDR2: SGHRS, YFSETQ. V was pared by 5 bases and J by 2 bases, with 7 bases of the junction left unmatched. This CDR3 spans 15 amino acids. The CDR3 bases are TGCGCCAGCAGATCTGTAAGCGGGGGGCAAGAGACCCAGTACTTC. This translates into CASRSVSGGQETQYF.

V and J are TRBV5-5 and TRBJ2-5, with D tentatively TRBD1 (5 bases). The end of the DNA aligns better with TRBJ2-7, so the J call may be wrong. CDR1 is SGHKS, CDR2 YYEKEE, per germline (reference sequence). The CDR3 has 16 amino acids. In DNA, the CDR3 is TGTGCCAGCAGCCGAGAAGGGCAGGGTCTAATGTACGAGCAGTACTTC. It specifies CASSREGQGLMYEQYF.

This clonotype has ten or more counts. J is TRBJ2-7 and V is TRBV29-1; no definite D call. The CDR3 runs 11 residues. Germline lookup yields CDR1 SQVTM and CDR2 ANQGSEA. The V and J ends lost 4 bases and 3 bases respectively, with 7 bases between them. For the CDR3, the DNA is TGCAGCGTTGTCCGTGGCTACGAGCAGTACTTC. This translates into CSVVRGYEQYF.

In this sample, this clonotype turned up once. The CDR3 here is CASSQGTENIQYF. The CDR3 DNA reads as TGTGCCAGCAGCCAGGGGACAGAAAACATTCAGTACTTC. The genes are TRBV7-2 and TRBJ2-4, with 7 bases aligning to TRBD1. The trim removed 5 bases at V and 5 bases at J, leaving 3 bases unmatched. CDR1 is SGHTA, CDR2 FQGNSA, per germline. This CDR3 contains 13 residues.

This rearrangement joins TRBV28 to TRBJ2-7, with D unclear. V lost 4 bases and J lost 6, with 7 bases in between. The CDR3 is made up of 11 amino acids. Germline CDR1 reads MDHEN; CDR2 reads SYDVKM. The CDR3 coding sequence is TGTGCCAGCAGTTCGACCTGCGAGCAGTACTTC. Translated: CASSSTCEQYF.

J is TRBJ1-5 and V is TRBV20-1, with D unresolved. The ends were cut back, 2 bases at V and 2 bases at J, with 16 bases in the middle. The CDR3 covers 16 residues. The germline V gene has CDR1 DFQATT and CDR2 SNEGSKA (reference sequence). The CDR3 bases are TGCAGTGCTAGAAGCGAGTTCAGGATCGGCAATCAGCCCCAGCATTTT. It is translated as CSARSEFRIGNQPQHF.

This clonotype was seen repeatedly, ten times or more. The gene calls are TRBV5-1 and TRBJ1-1; D call uncertain. Looked up from germline, CDR1 is SGHRS and CDR2 is YFSETQ. Trimming took off 1 base at V and 4 bases at J, with 14 bases between the two ends. The CDR3 runs 15 residues. The CDR3, as DNA: TGCGCCAGCAGCTTGCCGCCGGCAAAGAGCACTGAAGCTTTCTTT. This gives the protein CASSLPPAKSTEAFF.

To note about this clonotype: A read error may explain this, as a much larger clone is one base away. The chain carries TRBV6-5 and TRBJ2-7; TRBD2 matches 9 bases. This CDR3 comprises 19 residues. Germline-derived CDR1 and CDR2 are MNHEY and SVGAGI. Trimming took 0 bases from V and 7 from J; bases not matched to a gene: 19. CDR3 sequence: CASSYSRPAAGGPLNEQYF. In nucleotides, the CDR3 is TGTGCCAGCAGTTACTCGAGACCGGCAGCGGGGGGACCCCTCAATGAGCAGTACTTC.

This clonotype was counted a few times. The chain combines TRBV20-1 with TRBJ2-2; TRBD2 is a possible D gene (6 bases). Deletions cut 0 bases from V and 4 bases from J, with 12 bases between. Germline V CDR1 and CDR2: DFQATT, SNEGSKA (reference sequence). The CDR3 is made up of 15 amino acids. The CDR3 is CSARDPGDTTGELFF. The CDR3, as DNA: TGCAGTGCTAGAGATCCGGGGGATACCACCGGGGAGCTGTTTTTT.

The chain carries TRBV20-1 and TRBJ2-7; D is tentatively TRBD1 or TRBD2 (5 bases each). The J call is doubtful: the DNA matches TRBJ2-5 better. Per germline, CDR1 DFQATT and CDR2 SNEGSKA (reference sequence). The CDR3 is 13 residues long. The CDR3, as DNA: TGCAGTGCTAGTTCGGGACCTGTCGGGACCCAGTACTTC. Amino acids: CSASSGPVGTQYF.

This sequence joins TRBV20-1 and TRBJ1-5; tentatively, D is TRBD1 (6 bases). Trimming cost V 4 bases and J 5 bases, with 15 bases left between them. The CDR3 runs 14 residues. Germline V gene sequence: CDR1 DFQATT, CDR2 SNEGSKA (reference sequence). DNA for the CDR3: TGCAGTGCTACCCACAGGGCAGGCGATCAGCCCCAGCATTTT. Translation: CSATHRAGDQPQHF.

This clonotype was counted at least ten times. This rearrangement joins TRBV5-1 to TRBJ2-3; D uncertain. This CDR3 comprises 14 residues. The germline V gene encodes CDR1 SGHRS and CDR2 YFSETQ. V lost 0 bases to trimming and J lost 5 bases, with 10 bases between them. The CDR3, as DNA: TGCGCCAGCAGCTTGGGCTATATCGGAGATACGCAGTATTTT. Translated, it gives CASSLGYIGDTQYF. Drawing the rest from reference TRBV5-1 and TRBJ2-3, the complete variable domain is KAGVTQTPRYLIKTRGQQVTLSCSPISGHRSVSWYQQTPGQGLQFLFEYFSETQRNKGNFPGRFSGRQFSNSRSEMNVSTLELGDSALYLCASSLGYIGDTQYFGPGTRLTVL.

The gene calls are TRBV29-1 and TRBJ1-1; D is uncertain. This CDR3 is 14 amino acids long. Trimming took 4 bases from V and 5 from J, leaving 17 bases between them. Germline CDR1 and CDR2: SQVTM and ANQGSEA. The CDR3: CSVVLVAGITEAFF. The CDR3 DNA reads as TGCAGCGTTGTATTAGTTGCGGGGATAACTGAAGCTTTCTTT. The full variable domain, in which reference TRBV29-1 and TRBJ1-1 provide the parts outside the CDR3, is SAVISQKPSRDICQRGTSLTIQCQVDSQVTMMFWYRQQPGQSLTLIATANQGSEATYESGFVIDKFPISRPNLTFSTLTVSNMSPEDSSIYLCSVVLVAGITEAFFGQGTRLTVV.

J is TRBJ1-1 and V is TRBV12-3 or TRBV12-4, with 7 bases that match TRBD1. The CDR3 is 16 residues long. The trim removed 0 bases at V and 2 bases at J, leaving 6 bases unmatched. The CDR3 region is CASSLAFGTANTEAFF. CDR3 in DNA: TGTGCCAGCAGTTTAGCGTTCGGGACAGCCAACACTGAAGCTTTCTTT.

The chain uses TRBV20-1 and TRBJ2-7; 8 bases line up with TRBD2. The ends lost 6 bases at V and 3 bases at J; junction bases unmatched: 10. The CDR3 covers 14 residues. Per the germline V gene, CDR1 is DFQATT and CDR2 is SNEGSKA (reference sequence). The CDR3 region has the DNA TGCAGTGCCGAGAGGACTAGCAATAGCTACGAGCAGTACTTC. Protein sequence: CSAERTSNSYEQYF.

This clonotype was detected only a few times. A much larger clone differs by one base, so this may be a read error. The gene calls are TRBV29-1 and TRBJ1-4, with 8 bases lining up with TRBD1. This CDR3 spans 13 amino acids. Germline V gives CDR1 SQVTM, CDR2 ANQGSEA. The CDR3 DNA is TGCAGCGCTTCGGACAGGGCTGATGAAAAACGGTTTTTT. Protein sequence: CSASDRADEKRFF.

The sample holds many counts of this clonotype. The J gene is TRBJ2-3, the V gene TRBV18; a possible D gene is TRBD1 (5 bases). Trimming shortened V by 4 bases and J by 5 bases, and 13 bases separated the two germline ends. Germline lookup yields CDR1 KGHSH and CDR2 LQKENI. The CDR3 runs to 14 residues. The CDR3 bases are TGTGCCAGCTCACTTCAGGGAAGTGGAGATACGCAGTATTTT. This translates into CASSLQGSGDTQYF.

This clonotype occurred many times. The chain has TRBV6-5 and TRBJ2-5; D unclear. The V end lost 6 bases, the J end lost 1 base, and 12 bases lay between the germline ends. Per the germline V gene, CDR1 is MNHEY and CDR2 is SVGAGI. The CDR3 spans 14 residues. CDR3 DNA sequence: TGTGCCAGCAGGACCGGGCCTAGCCAAGAGACCCAGTACTTC. Translation gives CASRTGPSQETQYF.

This clonotype was seen at least ten times. This chain uses TRBV20-1 with TRBJ1-4, with 9 bases matching TRBD1. The germline V gene has CDR1 DFQATT and CDR2 SNEGSKA (reference sequence). This CDR3 comprises 14 residues. J was trimmed by 8 bases and V by 5 bases; bases with no gene match: 9. CDR3 DNA: TGCAGTGCTCGCACAGGGGGCGCTGGGGAAAAACTGTTTTTT. Amino acid sequence: CSARTGGAGEKLFF.